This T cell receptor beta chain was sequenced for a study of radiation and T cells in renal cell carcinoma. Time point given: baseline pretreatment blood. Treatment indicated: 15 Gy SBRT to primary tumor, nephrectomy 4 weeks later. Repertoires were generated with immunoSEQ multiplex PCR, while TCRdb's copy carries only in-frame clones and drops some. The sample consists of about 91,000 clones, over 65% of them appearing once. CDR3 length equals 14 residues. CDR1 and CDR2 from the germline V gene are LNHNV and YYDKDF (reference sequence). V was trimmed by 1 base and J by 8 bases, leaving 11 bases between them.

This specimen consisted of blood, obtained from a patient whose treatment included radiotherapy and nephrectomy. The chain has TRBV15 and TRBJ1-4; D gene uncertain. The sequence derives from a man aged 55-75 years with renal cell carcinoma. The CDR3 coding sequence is TGTGCCACCAGCAGAGGGGAAGGGTTGGAAAAACTGTTTTTT. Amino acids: CATSRGEGLEKLFF.